Listed here are 24 T cell receptor beta chains from one sample, sequenced in a study of blood T cells in healthy people across ages. For the second PCR, which ran for about 6 to 11 cycles, a sample-barcoded 5' primer and a J-beta primer mix were used. TCRdb used MiXCR to reprocess the 5' RACE reads, holding one entry per CDR3 protein. Of about 1.5 million distinct CDR3 sequences listed, about 43% are singletons. The sequenced material came from blood. The receptors stem from a woman under 30 in good health.

The count of this clonotype is one. The chain recombines TRBV10-3 with TRBJ2-7, with 11 nucleotides matching TRBD2. This CDR3 has 15 residues. The trim removed 2 bases at V and 5 bases at J, leaving 5 bases unmatched. Germline lookup yields CDR1 ENHRY and CDR2 SYGVKD. CDR3 DNA: TGTGCCATCAGTGAGGGGTTAGCGGGAGGGAACGAGCAGTACTTC. Translation: CAISEGLAGGNEQYF.

The chain carries TRBV28 and TRBJ2-7; D call uncertain. V lost 5 bases and J 7 bases, leaving 18 bases between the germline ends. CDR3 length: 14 residues. CDR1 is MDHEN and CDR2 is SYDVKM in the germline V gene. Here the CDR3 reads CASSLPVRYNEQYF. The DNA for the CDR3 is TGTGCCAGCAGTCTACCGGTACGGTACAATGAGCAGTACTTC. The whole variable domain, remainder taken from reference TRBV28 and TRBJ2-7, is DVKVTQSSRYLVKRTGEKVFLECVQDMDHENMFWYRQDPGLGLRLIYFSYDVKMKEKGDIPEGYSVSREKKERFSLILESASTNQTSMYLCASSLPVRYNEQYFGPGTRLTVT.

The CDR3 reads CSVYFSSNTGELFF. CDR3 in DNA: TGCAGCGTTTATTTCAGTTCGAACACCGGGGAGCTGTTTTTT. V is TRBV29-1 and J is TRBJ2-2, with D unresolved. Germline lookup yields CDR1 SQVTM and CDR2 ANQGSEA. V gave up 5 bases and J gave up 0 bases, with 10 bases separating them. The CDR3 runs to 14 residues.

There are a few counts of this clonotype. This chain joins TRBV20-1 and TRBJ2-3; 8 nucleotides agree with TRBD2. CDR3 length: 14 residues. CDR1 DFQATT and CDR2 SNEGSKA come from the germline V gene (reference sequence). With V trimmed by 6 bases and J by 6 bases, 11 bases remained unmatched. CDR3 nucleotide sequence: TGCAGTGCCACCGTCGGCGGGGGGATTGATACGCAGTATTTT. This encodes CSATVGGGIDTQYF.

This clonotype has at least ten counts. The J gene is TRBJ2-5, the V gene TRBV29-1; D is unresolved. The CDR3 runs to 15 residues. V was cut by 0 bases and J by 2 bases, with 13 bases left in between. Germline CDR1 and CDR2: SQVTM and ANQGSEA. CDR3 sequence reads: CSVEDLETVQETQYF. The DNA for the CDR3 is TGCAGCGTTGAAGATCTGGAGACGGTACAAGAGACCCAGTACTTC. Combining the CDR3 with reference TRBV29-1 and TRBJ2-5 gives the whole variable domain SAVISQKPSRDICQRGTSLTIQCQVDSQVTMMFWYRQQPGQSLTLIATANQGSEATYESGFVIDKFPISRPNLTFSTLTVSNMSPEDSSIYLCSVEDLETVQETQYFGPGTRLLVL.

This clonotype was seen a handful of times. The chain couples TRBV20-1 to TRBJ2-3, with D uncertain. This CDR3 is 15 amino acids long. V gave up 0 bases and J gave up 2 bases, with 12 bases separating them. In germline, CDR1 is DFQATT, CDR2 SNEGSKA (reference sequence). The CDR3 sequence is CSARDLARDTDTQYF. Here the CDR3 DNA reads TGCAGTGCTAGAGATCTGGCCAGAGACACAGATACGCAGTATTTT.

This clonotype was recorded many times. The chain links TRBV7-8 to TRBJ2-4; D unresolved. CDR1 and CDR2 from the germline V gene are SGHVS and FQNEAQ. The V gene lost 1 base and the J gene lost 8 bases, with 9 bases spanning the gap. The CDR3 sequence is 13 residues long. The CDR3 coding sequence is TGTGCCAGCAGCTTAGTCAACCGAGACATTCAGTACTTC. Protein: CASSLVNRDIQYF.

This clonotype was seen only a few times. J is TRBJ2-3 and V is TRBV28; TRBD1 aligns across 10 bases. Germline lookup yields CDR1 MDHEN and CDR2 SYDVKM. The length of the CDR3 is 15 residues. The V gene end was trimmed by 4 bases and the J gene end by 4 bases; junction bases not matched to a gene: 5. CDR3 region: CASSCGTGAPDTQYF. Here the CDR3 DNA reads TGTGCCAGCAGTTGCGGGACAGGGGCCCCAGATACGCAGTATTTT.

The chain combines TRBV6-1 with TRBJ2-3, with 12 positions matching TRBD1. The germline V gene has CDR1 MNHNS and CDR2 SASEGT. The CDR3 is 16 residues long. Trimming took 6 bases from V and 7 from J; bases not matched to a gene: 11. The CDR3 DNA follows: TGTGCCAGCAGGGAAACCGGGACAGGGGGCGGAAATACGCAGTATTTT. The encoded protein is CASRETGTGGGNTQYF.

This clonotype was observed a handful of times. This chain links TRBV20-1 with TRBJ1-6; maybe TRBD1 (5 bases). The V gene lost 3 bases and the J gene lost 6 bases, with 9 bases spanning the gap. The CDR3 is 13 amino acids. Germline V gene lookup returns CDR1 DFQATT and CDR2 SNEGSKA (reference sequence). CDR3 in amino acids: CSASDQGNSPLHF. The CDR3 DNA reads as TGCAGTGCTAGTGACCAGGGTAATTCACCCCTCCACTTT.

This rearrangement joins TRBV7-8 to TRBJ2-5; D is undetermined. TRBJ2-7 matches the DNA end more closely, so the J call is doubtful. The CDR3 runs to 14 residues. Germline CDR1 reads SGHVS; CDR2 reads FQNEAQ. CDR3 protein: CASSLGTKSAEQYF. CDR3 nucleotide sequence: TGTGCCAGCAGCTTAGGGACCAAGTCTGCCGAGCAGTACTTC.

The gene calls are TRBV27 and TRBJ1-5; 8 positions agree with TRBD1. Germline V gives CDR1 MNHEY, CDR2 SMNVEV (reference sequence). The CDR3 runs to 16 residues. Trimming took 4 bases from V and 2 from J; bases not matched to a gene: 7. The CDR3 spells CASSSVRGLGNQPQHF. The DNA for the CDR3 is TGTGCCAGCAGTTCCGTCAGGGGGCTGGGCAATCAGCCCCAGCATTTT.

This clonotype came up a few times. The chain combines TRBV20-1 with TRBJ2-5; D might be TRBD1 (5 bases). In germline, CDR1 is DFQATT, CDR2 SNEGSKA (reference sequence). V gave up 3 bases and J gave up 4 bases, with 18 bases separating them. This CDR3 has 15 residues. The DNA of the CDR3 is TGCAGTGCTAGTGGTCTGGGGCGTCGAGGAGAGACCCAGTACTTC. Translation gives CSASGLGRRGETQYF.

J is TRBJ2-1 and V is TRBV6-5; D is unresolved. The CDR3 totals 15 residues. Trimming stripped 6 bases from V and 5 bases from J, with 17 bases between. Germline V gene lookup returns CDR1 MNHEY and CDR2 SVGAGI. The chain's CDR3 is CASSIRAGSNNEQFF. The DNA for the CDR3 is TGTGCCAGCAGCATACGGGCCGGGTCCAACAATGAGCAGTTCTTC.

In its sample, this clonotype was seen a few times. This rearrangement joins TRBV2 to TRBJ2-1; 9 nucleotides agree with TRBD2. After removal of 3 bases from V and 2 bases from J, the junction contained 8 bases not matched to a gene. Germline V gene data show CDR1 as SNHLY and CDR2 as FYNNEI. This CDR3 is 17 amino acids long. The CDR3 loop reads CASSDSERGVTYNEQFF. The CDR3 DNA reads as TGTGCCAGCAGTGATTCTGAGCGGGGGGTCACCTACAATGAGCAGTTCTTC. The whole variable domain, filled in from reference TRBV2 and TRBJ2-1, reads EPEVTQTPSHQVTQMGQEVILRCVPISNHLYFYWYRQILGQKVEFLVSFYNNEISEKSEIFDDQFSVERPDGSNFTLKIRSTKLEDSAMYFCASSDSERGVTYNEQFFGPGTRLTVL.

This sequence joins TRBV7-2 and TRBJ2-4; the D call may be TRBD1 or TRBD2 (6 bases each). In germline, CDR1 is SGHTA, CDR2 FQGNSA. The V and J ends lost 3 bases and 7 bases respectively, with 25 bases between them. CDR3 size: 18 residues. The CDR3 loop reads CASSFRGLAHPAENIQYF. CDR3 bases: TGTGCCAGCAGCTTCCGGGGGCTAGCGCACCCCGCGGAGAACATTCAGTACTTC. Filled out from reference TRBV7-2 and TRBJ2-4, the complete variable domain reads GAGVSQSPSNKVTEKGKDVELRCDPISGHTALYWYRQSLGQGLEFLIYFQGNSAPDKSGLPSDRFSAERTGGSVSTLTIQRTQQEDSAVYLCASSFRGLAHPAENIQYFGAGTRLSVL.

CDR3 sequence: CASPQGQAIQETQYF. In DNA, the CDR3 is TGCGCCAGCCCACAAGGACAGGCGATACAAGAGACCCAGTACTTC. The chain couples TRBV4-1 to TRBJ2-5; 7 bases align to TRBD1. Germline-derived CDR1 and CDR2 are MGHRA and YSYEKL. V was pared by 8 bases and J by 2 bases, with 11 bases of the junction left unmatched. The CDR3 has 15 amino acids.

This clonotype was picked up a small number of times. This chain connects TRBV2 to TRBJ1-4; no definite D call. The CDR3 loop spans 14 amino acids. Germline V gene sequence: CDR1 SNHLY, CDR2 FYNNEI. V lost 8 bases, J lost 0 bases, and 10 bases lay in between. The CDR3 sequence is CASYPRATNEKLFF. CDR3 sequence (DNA): TGTGCCAGCTACCCGAGGGCAACTAATGAAAAACTGTTTTTT.

The gene calls are TRBV7-8 and TRBJ2-1; D ambiguous. The V end was cut by 1 base, the J end by 7 bases, with 8 bases between. Germline lookup yields CDR1 SGHVS and CDR2 FQNEAQ. This CDR3 contains 13 residues. The CDR3 reads CASSLDGQNEQFF. In nucleotides, the CDR3 is TGTGCCAGCAGCTTAGATGGCCAAAATGAGCAGTTCTTC.

This clonotype showed up just a few times. The V and J genes are TRBV7-3 and TRBJ2-3; the match to TRBD2 covers 9 bases. Germline lookup yields CDR1 SGHTA and CDR2 FQGTGA. The CDR3 sequence is 15 residues long. With 7 bases clipped from V and 9 bases from J, the junction kept 14 bases outside the gene matches. The CDR3 DNA is TGTGCCAGCAAAGTAGGCGGGGGGGCGGTGGAGACGCAGTATTTT. As protein: CASKVGGGAVETQYF.

This clonotype showed up just a few times. The rearrangement links TRBV7-9 to TRBJ2-1, with TRBD2 as a possible D gene (6 bases). In germline, CDR1 is SEHNR, CDR2 FQNEAQ (reference sequence). This CDR3 contains 16 residues. Between the trimmed V and J ends, which lost 10 bases and 3 bases, there was a span of 22 bases. The DNA of the CDR3 is TGTGCCACCCAAAGCGGAGTTGCGGGGTACTACAATGAGCAGTTCTTC. Encoded protein: CATQSGVAGYYNEQFF.

V usage is TRBV12-3 or TRBV12-4 and J usage is TRBJ2-3; D unresolved. This CDR3 has 15 residues. Trimming left V 2 bases short and J 0 bases short, with 9 bases between. This CDR3 is CASSLQRPSTDTQYF. The DNA of the CDR3 is TGTGCCAGCAGTTTACAACGGCCTAGCACAGATACGCAGTATTTT.

CDR3 region: CASSQVVRWARQPQHF. The CDR3 region has the DNA TGCGCCAGCAGCCAAGTGGTGAGATGGGCTAGGCAGCCCCAGCATTTT. The V and J genes are TRBV4-1 and TRBJ1-5; D gene unclear. Germline V gene data show CDR1 as MGHRA and CDR2 as YSYEKL. Trimming shortened V by 1 base and J by 7 bases, and 17 bases separated the two germline ends. This CDR3 is built from 16 residues.

The chain employs TRBV7-9 and TRBJ2-5; D gene unclear. Germline loops: CDR1 SEHNR, CDR2 FQNEAQ (reference sequence). The CDR3 is 14 amino acids. The V end lost 4 bases, the J end lost 2 bases, and 11 bases lay between the germline ends. The CDR3 is CASSYWARQETQYF. The DNA for the CDR3 is TGTGCCAGCAGCTATTGGGCAAGACAAGAGACCCAGTACTTC.